This record concerns one T cell receptor (beta chain) sequence. This table comes from immunoSEQ multiplex PCR, and its TCRdb copy is limited to in-frame clones, with some not included. The sample holds around 10,000 clones, 80% to 90% seen once. Described time point: neoterminal ileum biopsy at postoperative endoscopy, about 6 months after surgery. This sample was taken from a study of T cell repertoires in ileal Crohn's disease. Study at large: Median disease duration was approximately eight years; about 35% smoked at surgery.

The CDR3 length is 16 residues. Per the germline V gene, CDR1 is SGHDT and CDR2 is YYEEEE. Trimming removed 2 bases from V and 4 bases from J; junction bases left unmatched: 12. Sequences were obtained from ileal tissue. This sequence joins TRBV5-6 and TRBJ2-7; 7 nucleotides match TRBD1. The clonotype originates from an adult with Crohn's disease. CDR3 loop: CASSFPRQGRNYEQYF. For the CDR3, the DNA is TGTGCCAGCAGCTTCCCTAGACAGGGAAGGAATTACGAGCAGTACTTC.